One TCR beta chain is described in this entry. Cohorts were based on clinical histories the participants reported. This entry belongs to a study of blood T cell repertoires in COVID-19. Study information: The cDNA or gDNA used as material had been derived from T cells, B-cell-depleted T cells, or PBMCs.

Per the original data handling: By means of reference gene primer amplification, nucleated cell counts were estimated. This table comes from immunoSEQ multiplex PCR, and its TCRdb copy is limited to in-frame clones, with some not included. That table furnishes V, J and clone size, whereas the DNA furnished D and trimming. This table has about 250,000 clones, 75% to 85% appearing once. Germline V CDR1 and CDR2: LGHDT, YNNKEL (reference sequence). This CDR3 spans 14 amino acids. With 0 bases removed from V and 7 bases from J, the gap between germline ends came to 9 bases. The chain couples TRBV3-1 (or the pseudogene TRBV3-2) to TRBJ2-2; D is possibly TRBD1 (5 bases). Material for sequencing was PBMCs or T cells enriched from blood (not recorded which). The receptor was isolated from a woman between 45 and 65 years old with acute COVID-19. CDR3 region: CASSQENRHGELFF. Here the CDR3 DNA reads TGTGCCAGCAGCCAAGAAAACAGGCACGGGGAGCTGTTTTTT.